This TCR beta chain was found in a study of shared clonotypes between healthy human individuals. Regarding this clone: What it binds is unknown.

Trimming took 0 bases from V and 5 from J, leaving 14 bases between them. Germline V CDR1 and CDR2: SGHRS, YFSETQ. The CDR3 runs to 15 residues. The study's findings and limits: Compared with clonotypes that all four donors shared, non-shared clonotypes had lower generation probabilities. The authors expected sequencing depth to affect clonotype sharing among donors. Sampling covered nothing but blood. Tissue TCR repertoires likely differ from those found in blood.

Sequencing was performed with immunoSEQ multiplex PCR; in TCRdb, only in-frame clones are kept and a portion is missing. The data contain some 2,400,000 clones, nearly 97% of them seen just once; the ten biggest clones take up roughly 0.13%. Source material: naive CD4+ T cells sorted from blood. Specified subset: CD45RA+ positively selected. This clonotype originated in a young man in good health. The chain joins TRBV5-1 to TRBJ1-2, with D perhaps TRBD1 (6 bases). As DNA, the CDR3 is TGCGCCAGCAGCTTGGCCACAGGGACACTTTATGGCTACACCTTC. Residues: CASSLATGTLYGYTF.